The 17 T cell receptor beta chains reported below all come from one sample, sequenced in a study of blood T cell repertoires in COVID-19 (TCRdb year 2020). The method behind the library was the immunoSEQ multiplex PCR assay. In TCRdb, the immuneACCESS table is reduced to in-frame sequences with V and J assigned. These tables do not hold every clone; where another copy was compared, an unresolved V gene accounts for under half, and the others remain unexplained. The sample profile shows about 130,000 clones; roughly 74% of them were found once. The ten largest clones take up roughly 5% of the sample. The sequencing sample was made of peripheral blood. The receptors shown here come from a man aged 55 to 70 with acute or convalescent COVID-19.

In DNA form, the CDR3 reads TGTGCCAGTAGCTACGAAGGACAGGGTAGGAGGAACACTGAAGCTTTCTTT. It yields the protein CASSYEGQGRRNTEAFF. This sequence joins TRBV19 and TRBJ1-1; 8 positions match TRBD1. V dropped 6 bases and J dropped 1; count of bases not matched to a gene: 13. The CDR3 spans 17 residues. Per the germline V gene, CDR1 is LNHDA and CDR2 is SQIVND (reference sequence).

The V gene is TRBV6-5, the J gene TRBJ1-1, with 7 nucleotides matching TRBD1. Germline-derived CDR1 and CDR2 are MNHEY and SVGAGI. With 6 bases clipped from V and 1 base from J, the junction kept 5 bases outside the gene matches. The CDR3 length is 14 residues. The CDR3 nucleotides are TGTGCCAGCAGGACAGGGATTAGGAACACTGAAGCTTTCTTT. Translated: CASRTGIRNTEAFF.

This clone was counted once. This rearrangement joins TRBV7-2 to TRBJ1-2; maybe TRBD1 (6 bases). The CDR3 is 14 amino acids. Deletions cut 5 bases from V and 0 bases from J, with 10 bases between. Germline values: CDR1 SGHTA, CDR2 FQGNSA. CDR3 coding DNA: TGTGCCAGCAGCCCGAGGACAGCTAACTATGGCTACACCTTC. Translating gives CASSPRTANYGYTF.

This clone has a single count. V usage is TRBV5-1 and J usage is TRBJ1-4; 7 bases are shared with TRBD1. The CDR3 is 17 amino acids. The germline CDR1 and CDR2 sequences are SGHRS and YFSETQ. J gave up 0 bases and V 0 bases, and 5 bases lay outside the gene matches. CDR3 sequence: CASSLVGQLTTNEKLFF. Here the CDR3 DNA reads TGCGCCAGCAGCTTGGTGGGACAGCTCACAACTAATGAAAAACTGTTTTTT. Using reference TRBV5-1 and TRBJ1-4 for the parts outside the CDR3, the full variable domain is KAGVTQTPRYLIKTRGQQVTLSCSPISGHRSVSWYQQTPGQGLQFLFEYFSETQRNKGNFPGRFSGRQFSNSRSEMNVSTLELGDSALYLCASSLVGQLTTNEKLFFGSGTQLSVL.

J is TRBJ2-7 and V is TRBV12-3 or TRBV12-4; perhaps TRBD2 as D (5 bases). This CDR3 is built from 12 residues. V gave up 5 bases and J gave up 4 bases, with 9 bases separating them. The CDR3 nucleotides read TGTGCCAGCAGTCCCGGACTTTACGAGCAGTACTTC. Its protein product is CASSPGLYEQYF.

A few counts support this clone. J is TRBJ1-1 and V is TRBV6-5, with no clear D. The CDR3 is made up of 13 amino acids. Trimming took off 10 bases at V and 0 bases at J, with 12 bases between the two ends. Germline V gives CDR1 MNHEY, CDR2 SVGAGI. CDR3 loop: CATILYLNTEAFF. The CDR3 nucleotides are TGTGCCACCATACTTTACCTGAACACTGAAGCTTTCTTT.

This clone was found a few times. V is TRBV6-5 and J is TRBJ1-2, with TRBD1 identical over 7 bases. CDR3 length: 16 residues. From germline, CDR1 is MNHEY and CDR2 SVGAGI. Trimming took 2 bases from V and 0 from J; bases not matched to a gene: 6. In DNA form, the CDR3 reads TGTGCCAGCAGTTACCGCTTCGGGACAGCTAACTATGGCTACACCTTC. This codes for CASSYRFGTANYGYTF.

This clone turned up a few times. V and J are TRBV3-1 (or the pseudogene TRBV3-2) and TRBJ1-6; 10 nucleotides align to TRBD1. V lost 4 bases to trimming and J lost 9 bases; unmatched junction nucleotides: 0. CDR1 and CDR2 (germline): LGHDT, YNNKEL (reference sequence). This CDR3 has 13 residues. CDR3 in amino acids: CASSRTGGSPLHF. The CDR3 bases are TGTGCCAGCAGCCGGACAGGGGGTTCACCCCTCCACTTT.

This chain joins TRBV27 and TRBJ1-2; 9 bases agree with TRBD1. Germline CDR1 reads MNHEY; CDR2 reads SMNVEV (reference sequence). V gave up 6 bases and J gave up 7 bases; unmatched junction bases: 9. This CDR3 contains 14 residues. CDR3: CASRISGTGTGYTF. The CDR3 DNA follows: TGTGCCAGCAGGATCTCCGGGACAGGGACTGGCTACACCTTC.

The rearrangement joins TRBV9 to TRBJ2-2; D gene unclear. Germline values: CDR1 SGDLS, CDR2 YYNGEE. The CDR3 is made up of 12 amino acids. The V gene lost 4 bases and the J gene lost 3 bases, with 4 bases spanning the gap. The CDR3 spells CASSPHTGELFF. The CDR3, as DNA: TGTGCCAGCAGCCCTCACACCGGGGAGCTGTTTTTT. Drawing the rest from reference TRBV9 and TRBJ2-2, the complete variable domain is DSGVTQTPKHLITATGQRVTLRCSPRSGDLSVYWYQQSLDQGLQFLIQYYNGEERAKGNILERFSAQQFPDLHSELNLSSLELGDSALYFCASSPHTGELFFGEGSRLTVL.

V usage is TRBV5-1 and J usage is TRBJ2-1, with 7 bases that match TRBD2. Germline V gene sequence: CDR1 SGHRS, CDR2 YFSETQ. Germline trimming cut 0 bases from V and 2 bases from J; bases unmatched to any gene: 2. This CDR3 contains 15 residues. The CDR3 DNA is TGCGCCAGCAGCTTGGGGGAGGGACCCTACAATGAGCAGTTCTTC. Its protein product is CASSLGEGPYNEQFF.

The chain combines TRBV7-9 with TRBJ2-1; TRBD1 agrees at 7 bases. Germline assignment: CDR1 SEHNR and CDR2 FQNEAQ (reference sequence). This CDR3 is 14 amino acids long. Germline trimming cut 3 bases from V and 8 bases from J; bases unmatched to any gene: 7. The CDR3 reads CASSFLTGLDEQFF. CDR3 nucleotide sequence: TGTGCCAGCAGCTTCCTGACAGGGCTCGATGAGCAGTTCTTC. Full variable domain (remainder filled in from reference TRBV7-9 and TRBJ2-1): DTGVSQNPRHKITKRGQNVTFRCDPISEHNRLYWYRQTLGQGPEFLTYFQNEAQLEKSRLLSDRFSAERPKGSFSTLEIQRTEQGDSAMYLCASSFLTGLDEQFFGPGTRLTVL.

The chain carries TRBV18 and TRBJ1-2, with 10 positions matching TRBD1. Per the germline V gene, CDR1 is KGHSH and CDR2 is LQKENI. The V segment lost 4 bases and the J segment 4 bases; nucleotides outside the gene matches: 9. The CDR3 is 16 residues long. CDR3 region: CASSQRRDRGGYGYTF. The CDR3 DNA follows: TGTGCCAGCTCACAACGTCGGGACAGGGGCGGCTATGGCTACACCTTC.

J is TRBJ2-7 and V is TRBV11-2; tentative D call: TRBD2 (5 bases). The V and J ends lost 4 bases and 6 bases respectively, with 10 bases between them. The germline gives CDR1 SGHAT, CDR2 FQNNGV. The length of the CDR3 is 12 residues. CDR3 nucleotide sequence: TGTGCCAGCAGCTCCCGGGCGGGCGAGCAGTACTTC. Protein: CASSSRAGEQYF.

The rearrangement uses TRBV6-5 and TRBJ1-1; the D gene is possibly TRBD1 (5 bases). Germline CDR1 MNHEY, CDR2 SVGAGI. Trimming took 2 bases from V and 3 from J, leaving 13 bases between them. The CDR3 has 15 residues. The CDR3 reads CASSYPSGEYTEAFF. The CDR3 nucleotides are TGTGCCAGCAGTTACCCCTCGGGGGAATACACTGAAGCTTTCTTT.

The gene calls are TRBV9 and TRBJ1-5; D remains ambiguous. The V end was cut by 1 base, the J end by 4 bases, with 6 bases between. CDR1 SGDLS and CDR2 YYNGEE come from the germline V gene. The CDR3 sequence is 13 residues long. In nucleotides, the CDR3 is TGTGCCAGCAGCGTATCCATGAATCAGCCCCAGCATTTT. Amino acid sequence: CASSVSMNQPQHF.

V is TRBV4-2 and J is TRBJ2-3; tentatively, D is TRBD2 (7 bases). The CDR3 extends over 16 amino acids. Germline V CDR1 and CDR2: LGHNA, YNFKEQ. Trimming left V 6 bases short and J 3 bases short, with 19 bases between. Here the CDR3 reads CASSVRRGGGTDTQYF. CDR3 in DNA: TGTGCCAGCAGTGTCCGAAGGGGGGGAGGGACAGATACGCAGTATTTT.